The 21 T cell receptor beta chains reported below all come from one sample, sequenced in a study of control samples from healthy donors and cancer patients. The protocol was immunoSEQ multiplex PCR, while the TCRdb copy is restricted to in-frame clones and leaves out a portion. The repertoire holds some 160,000 clones, with over 85% as singletons. Sequences were obtained from blood. The source is a woman aged 35 to 49 in good health.

This chain uses TRBV5-4 with TRBJ1-1, with a tentative D call TRBD1 (5 bases). The CDR3 length is 14 residues. CDR1 and CDR2 from the germline V gene are SGHNT and YYREEE (reference sequence). V lost 3 bases and J 1 base, leaving 10 bases between the germline ends. In DNA form, the CDR3 reads TGTGCCAGCAGCTACCAGGGAGCGAACACTGAAGCTTTCTTT. Protein: CASSYQGANTEAFF.

The chain uses TRBV5-1 and TRBJ2-2, with D possibly being TRBD1 (5 bases). Germline-derived CDR1 and CDR2 are SGHRS and YFSETQ. CDR3 length: 16 amino acids. The V gene lost 0 bases and the J gene lost 1 base, with 10 bases spanning the gap. The CDR3 reads CASSLAGWENTGELFF. Written as DNA, the CDR3 is TGCGCCAGCAGCTTGGCAGGGTGGGAGAACACCGGGGAGCTGTTTTTT.

The chain uses TRBV4-2 and TRBJ1-3; perhaps TRBD1 as D (5 bases). The V gene's germline CDR1 is LGHNA and CDR2 YNFKEQ. V was trimmed by 1 base and J by 2 bases, leaving 9 bases between them. This CDR3 has 15 residues. The CDR3 DNA is TGTGCCAGCAGCCAAGTTTCAGGGACTGGAAACACCATATATTTT. It translates to CASSQVSGTGNTIYF.

The rearrangement joins TRBV6-5 to TRBJ2-1, with a weak D call TRBD1 (6 bases). This CDR3 region has 13 residues. V dropped 6 bases and J dropped 6 bases, with 12 bases sitting between them. CDR1 and CDR2 (germline): MNHEY, SVGAGI. In DNA, the CDR3 is TGTGCCAGCAGAATACAGGGCCGCAATGAGCAGTTCTTC. Translation: CASRIQGRNEQFF.

This clone was counted once. This sequence joins TRBV10-3 and TRBJ2-7; TRBD2 aligns across 7 bases. V dropped 2 bases and J dropped 0; count of bases not matched to a gene: 7. Germline V gene sequence: CDR1 ENHRY, CDR2 SYGVKD. The CDR3 covers 16 residues. CDR3 in amino acids: CAISEGPGEGSYEQYF. The CDR3 DNA follows: TGTGCCATCAGTGAGGGCCCCGGGGAGGGCTCCTACGAGCAGTACTTC.

V usage is TRBV6-5 and J usage is TRBJ2-3, with D unclear. Germline V gene lookup returns CDR1 MNHEY and CDR2 SVGAGI. V was trimmed by 0 bases and J by 6 bases, leaving 10 bases between them. This CDR3 has 14 amino acids. CDR3 residues: CASSYSDARDTQYF. CDR3 DNA sequence: TGTGCCAGCAGTTACTCTGATGCGCGGGATACGCAGTATTTT.

The chain employs TRBV19 and TRBJ2-1; 7 bases line up with TRBD2. The CDR3 length is 14 residues. The V segment lost 0 bases and the J segment 6 bases; nucleotides outside the gene matches: 2. The germline V gene has CDR1 LNHDA and CDR2 SQIVND (reference sequence). CDR3 sequence (DNA): TGTGCCAGTAGTATAGACGGGAGGCCCAATGAGCAGTTCTTC. Translated, it gives CASSIDGRPNEQFF.

This clone was recorded only once. V gene TRBV5-1 combines with J gene TRBJ1-1; 8 bases are shared with TRBD1. The CDR3 is 16 residues long. Trimming took 4 bases from V and 5 from J; bases not matched to a gene: 13. Germline V gene sequence: CDR1 SGHRS, CDR2 YFSETQ. As DNA, the CDR3 is TGCGCCAGCAGCACGGGACCCCAGGGGGCGGGAACTGAAGCTTTCTTT. This codes for CASSTGPQGAGTEAFF.

The sample holds a few counts of this clone. This rearrangement joins TRBV5-6 to TRBJ2-2; 10 bases are a match to TRBD1. Losses at the gene ends were 6 bases for V and 7 bases for J; bases not matched to a gene: 3. The CDR3 covers 13 residues. The germline V gene encodes CDR1 SGHDT and CDR2 YYEEEE. CDR3 protein: CASTTGGFGELFF. The CDR3 bases are TGTGCCAGCACGACAGGGGGCTTCGGGGAGCTGTTTTTT.

The rearrangement joins TRBV19 to TRBJ1-2; D perhaps matches TRBD1 (5 bases). The length of the CDR3 is 14 residues. Trimming cost V 7 bases and J 0 bases, with 12 bases left between them. The V gene's germline CDR1 is LNHDA and CDR2 SQIVND (reference sequence). In nucleotides, the CDR3 is TGTGCCAGTACCCAGGGAGCGACTAACTATGGCTACACCTTC. This codes for CASTQGATNYGYTF.

The rearrangement links TRBV18 to TRBJ2-7; possible D gene TRBD2, 6 bases. Germline CDR1 is KGHSH and CDR2 is LQKENI. V dropped 3 bases and J dropped 5 bases, with 8 bases sitting between them. CDR3 size: 12 residues. CDR3 residues: CASSPGGNEQYF. CDR3 DNA: TGTGCCAGCTCACCCGGGGGAAACGAGCAGTACTTC. Complete variable domain (other parts from reference TRBV18 and TRBJ2-7): NAGVMQNPRHLVRRRGQEARLRCSPMKGHSHVYWYRQLPEEGLKFMVYLQKENIIDESGMPKERFSAEFPKEGPSILRIQQVVRGDSAAYFCASSPGGNEQYFGPGTRLTVT.

CDR3 loop: CASSFRRGLWTEAFF. DNA of the CDR3: TGTGCCAGCAGCTTTCGGAGGGGGCTTTGGACTGAAGCTTTCTTT. The chain is built from TRBV7-2 and TRBJ1-1, with 7 bases matching TRBD1. This CDR3 has 15 amino acids. The ends lost 3 bases at V and 5 bases at J; junction bases unmatched: 9. CDR1 and CDR2 (germline): SGHTA, FQGNSA.

The chain carries TRBV6-5 and TRBJ1-3; D is perhaps TRBD1 (6 bases). Per the germline V gene, CDR1 is MNHEY and CDR2 is SVGAGI. Between the trimmed V and J ends, which lost 2 bases and 4 bases, there was a span of 9 bases. The CDR3 has 14 residues. The CDR3, as DNA: TGTGCCAGCAGTTACATAGGGGGGGGAAACACCATATATTTT. Amino acids: CASSYIGGGNTIYF.

This chain uses TRBV7-6 with TRBJ2-1; D is perhaps TRBD2 (6 bases). This CDR3 contains 13 residues. In germline, CDR1 is SGHVS, CDR2 FNYEAQ. V lost 5 bases and J 7 bases, leaving 12 bases between the germline ends. The CDR3 DNA follows: TGTGCCAGCAGCAGGGACTTGGGGAATGAGCAGTTCTTC. Translated, it gives CASSRDLGNEQFF. Full variable domain (remainder filled in from reference TRBV7-6 and TRBJ2-1): GAGVSQSPRYKVTKRGQDVALRCDPISGHVSLYWYRQALGQGPEFLTYFNYEAQQDKSGLPNDRFSAERPEGSISTLTIQRTEQRDSAMYRCASSRDLGNEQFFGPGTRLTVL.

The chain carries TRBV9 and TRBJ2-1; 9 bases match TRBD1. With 4 bases clipped from V and 7 bases from J, the junction kept 12 bases outside the gene matches. Per germline, CDR1 SGDLS and CDR2 YYNGEE. The CDR3 is made up of 16 amino acids. As DNA, the CDR3 is TGTGCCAGCAGCCCCGCGGGGACAGGGATATCAAATGAGCAGTTCTTC. Encoded protein: CASSPAGTGISNEQFF.

This chain connects TRBV11-2 to TRBJ1-1; D ambiguous. The CDR3 extends over 15 amino acids. Between the trimmed V and J ends, which lost 2 bases and 0 bases, there was a span of 10 bases. Germline-derived CDR1 and CDR2 are SGHAT and FQNNGV. The CDR3 loop is CASSLHSNMNTEAFF. The CDR3 DNA sequence: TGTGCCAGCAGCTTACATTCGAACATGAACACTGAAGCTTTCTTT.

The rearrangement joins TRBV6-2 or TRBV6-3 to TRBJ2-7, with D possibly matching TRBD2 (6 bases). Germline CDR1 reads MNHEY; CDR2 reads SVGEGT. V was cut by 7 bases and J by 0 bases, with 13 bases left in between. This CDR3 contains 14 residues. The CDR3 spells CASNPSVPSYEQYF. In DNA, the CDR3 is TGTGCCAGCAACCCTAGCGTGCCCTCCTACGAGCAGTACTTC.

The V call is TRBV7-9, the J call TRBJ2-1; 11 nucleotides agree with TRBD2. V lost 1 base to trimming and J lost 10 bases; unmatched junction nucleotides: 3. CDR3 length: 14 residues. The germline gives CDR1 SEHNR, CDR2 FQNEAQ (reference sequence). The CDR3 protein is CASSLGLAGGEQFF. CDR3 DNA sequence: TGTGCCAGCAGCTTAGGGCTAGCGGGAGGAGAGCAGTTCTTC.

This clone was seen only once. The rearrangement joins TRBV5-1 to TRBJ2-3; TRBD1 is a possible D gene (5 bases). CDR1 SGHRS and CDR2 YFSETQ come from the germline V gene. The V gene lost 0 bases and the J gene lost 1 base, with 9 bases spanning the gap. CDR3 length: 15 amino acids. Here the CDR3 reads CASSLGGKRTDTQYF. CDR3 coding DNA: TGCGCCAGCAGCTTGGGGGGCAAACGCACAGATACGCAGTATTTT.

The genes are TRBV9 and TRBJ2-1; a possible D gene is TRBD2 (6 bases). The CDR3 has 14 amino acids. Trimming cost V 2 bases and J 14 bases, with 20 bases left between them. Germline CDR1 SGDLS, CDR2 YYNGEE. This CDR3 reads CASSVGGVGVEEFF. CDR3 coding DNA: TGTGCCAGCAGCGTGGGGGGAGTGGGTGTGGAGGAGTTCTTC.

This chain's CDR3 is CASRKGTANTEAFF. In DNA form, the CDR3 reads TGTGCCAGCAGGAAAGGGACAGCGAACACTGAAGCTTTCTTT. The rearrangement joins TRBV6-5 to TRBJ1-1; 7 bases fit TRBD1. Per the germline V gene, CDR1 is MNHEY and CDR2 is SVGAGI. V lost 6 bases and J lost 1; bases outside the gene matches: 5. CDR3 size: 14 residues.